These T cell receptor beta chains were read from a single sample in a study of CD8+CD57+ T cells in acquired aplastic anemia. TCRdb re-analysed the reads in MiXCR, keeping a single row per CDR3 protein. The table has some 130,000 distinct CDR3 sequences, around 41% seen once. Sequencing was performed on sorted CD4+, CD8+, or CD8+CD57+ T cells (not recorded which) from PBMCs. The receptors shown here come from a human donor in good health, serving as a control. CDR3s include the opening cysteine and the closing phenylalanine or tryptophan.

J gene,V gene,CDR3 protein
TRBJ2-7,TRBV28,CASNLQEQYEQYF
TRBJ2-2,TRBV7-6,CASSLPGELFF
TRBJ1-5,TRBV30,CAWSVGQGGQPQHF
TRBJ1-1,TRBV2,CASTWAATEAFF
TRBJ2-6,TRBV5-1,CASSLGTGGSVSGANVLTF
TRBJ1-1,TRBV18,CASSPLTGEVEAFF
TRBJ2-3,TRBV10-3,CAINSAGGSDTQYF
TRBJ2-2,TRBV29-1,CSVRRTGGTGELFF
TRBJ2-5,TRBV5-8,CANSLGVAGGEETLYF
TRBJ1-2,TRBV2,CARGTGGGLYGYTF
TRBJ2-3,TRBV25-1,CASTPLGAGNAGTQYF
TRBJ1-1,TRBV5-1,CASSLRSAGVGLSTEAFF
TRBJ1-6,TRBV10-3,CATRVWEGNSPLHF
TRBJ2-5,TRBV18,CASSPRVRLEETQYF
TRBJ2-3,TRBV12-3/TRBV12-4,CASSPTSGGSQYF
TRBJ2-1,TRBV7-6,CASSLVTGSYNEQFF
TRBJ2-1,TRBV5-1,CASSLRSGTGIGEQFF
TRBJ2-7,TRBV20-1,CSARGPVAPYEQYF
TRBJ2-2,TRBV25-1,CASSEGASNTGELFF
TRBJ2-6,TRBV19,CASSIQGANVLTF
TRBJ1-2,TRBV10-3,CAIKGTGGDDGYTF
TRBJ1-5,TRBV6-6,CASSYSTGSGQPQHF
TRBJ1-3,TRBV15,CATSPRTTGNTIYF
TRBJ2-1,TRBV18,CASSSRGSYNEQFF
TRBJ1-6,TRBV4-1,CASSQELYNSPLHF
TRBJ2-3,TRBV28,CASSSPSPFYAPYF
TRBJ1-1,TRBV25-1,CASSDGHTEAFF